This entry describes one T cell receptor (beta chain). Antigen: not known. This CDR3 contains 16 residues. The trim removed 2 bases at V and 2 bases at J, leaving 7 bases unmatched. Germline V gene lookup returns CDR1 SGHNT and CDR2 YYREEE (reference sequence). The data were taken from a study of identical twins. No donor was unhealthy or non-Caucasian. TCRdb reprocessed the 5' RACE reads with MiXCR, giving one entry per CDR3 protein. The data show roughly 540,000 distinct CDR3 sequences, with around 20% seen just once and about 0.99% held by the top ten. Study-wide findings and caveats: Invariant T cells like MAIT and iNKT could partly confound the zero-insertion analyses.

This sample was shared with a second study, whose subject was T cells expressing NK-cell markers. This second study says: According to the study, TCR beta repertoires originated from sorted CD3+CD56+NKG2C+, CD3+CD56+NKG2C- and CD3+CD56-NKG2C+ T cells. For several experiments, T cell sorting was restricted to the alpha-beta TCR population by means of an anti-gamma-delta TCR antibody.

The V call is TRBV5-4, the J call TRBJ2-3, with TRBD2 matching over 8 bases. Sequenced: CD4+ T cells sorted from blood. The sequence derives from a woman younger than 35 in good health. CDR3 sequence (DNA): TGTGCCAGCAGCTTAACGGCTAGCGGGCCCACAGATACGCAGTATTTT. This sequence encodes CASSLTASGPTDTQYF.